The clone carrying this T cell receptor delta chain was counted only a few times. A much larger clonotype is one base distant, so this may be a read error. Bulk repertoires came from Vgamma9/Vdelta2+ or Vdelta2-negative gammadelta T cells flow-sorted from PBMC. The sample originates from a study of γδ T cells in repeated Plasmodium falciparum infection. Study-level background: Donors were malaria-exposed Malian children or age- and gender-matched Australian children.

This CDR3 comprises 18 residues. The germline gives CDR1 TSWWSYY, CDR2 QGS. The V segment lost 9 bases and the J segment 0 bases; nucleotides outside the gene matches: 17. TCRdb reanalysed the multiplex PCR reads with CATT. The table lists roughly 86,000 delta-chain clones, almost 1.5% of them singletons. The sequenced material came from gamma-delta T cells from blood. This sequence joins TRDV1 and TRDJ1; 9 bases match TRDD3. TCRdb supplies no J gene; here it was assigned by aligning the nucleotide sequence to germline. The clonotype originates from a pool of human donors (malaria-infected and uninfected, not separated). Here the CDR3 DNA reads TGTGCTCTCTATCTTTCCTACTGGGGGACTGTGCACACCGATAAACTCATCTTT. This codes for CALYLSYWGTVHTDKLIF.